This T cell receptor (beta chain) was captured by sequencing in a study of T cell repertoires in cytomegalovirus infection. In the study overall: An indication of both CMV infection and matching HLA type came from public TCR beta signatures.

TCRdb re-analysed the reads in MiXCR, keeping a single row per CDR3 protein. The sample yields roughly 280,000 distinct CDR3 sequences, approximately 10% seen once. Study-wide findings and caveats: Public TCR beta family frequency separated CMV-and-HLA carriers, including in an independent cohort. Dominating the ex vivo response were HLA-C-restricted CMV-specific TCR beta clonotypes.

This clonotype turned up a few times. Its antigen is undetermined. The TCR was taken from a human donor in good health (CMV status not recorded). Some clones in this sample may be carry-over from other donors' samples. Sample: PBMCs.

Here the CDR3 reads CSASRREGLYEQYF. CDR3 nucleotide sequence: TGCAGTGCTAGCCGGCGGGAGGGCCTCTACGAGCAGTACTTC. The chain joins TRBV20-1 to TRBJ2-7; the match to TRBD2 covers 9 bases. Losses at the gene ends were 3 bases for V and 3 bases for J; bases not matched to a gene: 6. Germline V CDR1 and CDR2: DFQATT, SNEGSKA (reference sequence). The length of the CDR3 is 14 residues.